These T cell receptor beta chains were read from a single sample in a study of blood T cells in healthy people across ages. TCRdb reanalysed the 5' RACE reads using MiXCR and keeps one entry per CDR3 protein. The sample yields around 1,000,000 distinct CDR3 sequences, under 30% seen once. This same sample was also taken into another study, of T cells of mothers and their children.

Sequences were obtained from blood. The receptors were sampled from a girl under 10 years old in good health. The CDR3 runs from the conserved cysteine through the conserved F or W. Only some rows state a clone size, as once, few, many or a class for expanded clones.

size	V	J	CDR3
few	TRBV15	TRBJ1-2	CATSREGTGRDGYTF
-	TRBV29-1	TRBJ1-4	CSVEEDRWGAGEKLFF
few	TRBV15	TRBJ1-6	CATSRDDLEGVSPLHF
-	TRBV7-9	-	CASSPRSDPKETQYF
many	TRBV5-6	-	CASSLTSEQFF
-	TRBV29-1	TRBJ2-7	CSVEFPGTYGYEQYF
-	TRBV29-1	TRBJ1-3	CSVSLWDTIYF
-	TRBV5-6	TRBJ2-1	CASSSGTSTSYNEQFF
few	TRBV7-3	TRBJ1-6	CASSLTGRRSPLHF
few	TRBV27	TRBJ2-5	CASSTIKTPGQRQYQETQYF
few	TRBV5-8	TRBJ2-5	CASSLSGTGVIETQYF
few	TRBV15	TRBJ2-5	CATSRGGTGKETQYF
once	TRBV28	TRBJ1-4	CASSPRLYTRLFF
-	TRBV7-8	TRBJ1-6	CASSLTSSQVYNSPLHF
few	TRBV5-1	TRBJ1-1	CASKGGQMNTEAFF
few	TRBV28	TRBJ2-5	CASSPPQGGKPQETQYF